A selection of T cell receptor beta chains follows, all from one sample in a study of monozygotic twins with inflammatory bowel disease. One entry per CDR3 protein, without DNA, is what TCRdb gives after re-calling the 5' RACE reads. The sample data list approximately 400,000 distinct CDR3 sequences. The sample taken for sequencing was blood. The receptors were gathered from a human donor with ulcerative colitis or Crohn's disease, or a healthy co-twin of an affected twin (not recorded which). Each CDR3 is given with its conserved first and last residue.

CASSSFGTGGYEQYF,TRBV5-1,TRBJ2-7
CASSPPGVEQFF,TRBV3-1,TRBJ2-1
CASSLTGTGVNNEQFF,TRBV5-1,TRBJ2-1
CASSSDRGYYNEQFF,TRBV7-3,TRBJ2-1
CASIMINRDRVNQPQHF,TRBV6-5,TRBJ1-5
CASSYLAGDNEKLFF,TRBV6-5,TRBJ1-4
CASSQGRRGLAGVGEQFF,TRBV4-1,TRBJ2-1
CASSPLDSSYEQYF,TRBV6-1,TRBJ2-7
CASSLASRGGNTIYF,TRBV5-1,TRBJ1-3
CAWRRGGYGYTF,TRBV30,TRBJ1-2
CASSLELGDIQYF,TRBV5-1,TRBJ2-4
CASSFGQGSGRQFF,TRBV12-3/TRBV12-4,TRBJ2-1
CSALGPGVYEQYF,TRBV20-1,TRBJ2-7
CASSQESGQGVYEQYF,TRBV4-3,TRBJ2-7
CASSSSGGGNEQFF,TRBV5-1,TRBJ2-1
CASNPAGIFGYTF,TRBV7-2,TRBJ1-2
CASSYPQGGTGFGYTF,TRBV7-2,TRBJ1-2
CASSQDSGTGIFQPYEQYF,TRBV4-3,TRBJ2-7
CASSVRGFSYEQYF,TRBV2,TRBJ2-7
CSGRVPGTAINNEQFF,TRBV20-1,TRBJ2-1
CASSLKDPEEAFF,TRBV5-1,TRBJ1-1